Below, 10 T cell receptor beta chains from the same sample are listed, as sequenced in a study of blood T cell repertoires in COVID-19. Method: immunoSEQ multiplex PCR; TCRdb's copy keeps in-frame clones and lacks some. The sample consists of a few hundred thousand clones, approximately 90% of them appearing once. Sequences were obtained from PBMCs or T cells enriched from blood (not recorded which). The receptors originated from a woman between 18 and 30 years old who had recovered from COVID-19.

The rearrangement joins TRBV7-9 to TRBJ1-1; 7 bases are a match to TRBD1. CDR1 is SEHNR and CDR2 is FQNEAQ in the germline V gene (reference sequence). The V segment lost 6 bases and the J segment 0 bases; nucleotides outside the gene matches: 10. CDR3 length: 16 amino acids. The CDR3 here is CASSRYRGIMNTEAFF. CDR3 nucleotide sequence: TGTGCCAGCAGTCGCTACAGGGGTATCATGAACACTGAAGCTTTCTTT. The variable domain in full, with the rest retrieved from reference TRBV7-9 and TRBJ1-1, is DTGVSQNPRHKITKRGQNVTFRCDPISEHNRLYWYRQTLGQGPEFLTYFQNEAQLEKSRLLSDRFSAERPKGSFSTLEIQRTEQGDSAMYLCASSRYRGIMNTEAFFGQGTRLTVV.

The chain joins TRBV9 to TRBJ2-6; TRBD1 matches 8 bases. Per germline, CDR1 SGDLS and CDR2 YYNGEE. V shed 4 bases and J 3 bases; nucleotides not matched to a gene: 6. The CDR3 spans 16 residues. CDR3 amino acids: CASSTTGTGGANVLTF. CDR3 bases: TGTGCCAGCAGCACCACCGGGACAGGTGGGGCCAACGTCCTGACTTTC.

DNA for the CDR3: TGTGCCAGCAGCTTCTTCTCTACAGTTGGTACCGGGGAGCTGTTTTTT. This sequence encodes CASSFFSTVGTGELFF. V is TRBV11-1 and J is TRBJ2-2; D remains ambiguous. V gave up 3 bases and J gave up 5 bases, with 16 bases separating them. Germline loops: CDR1 SGHAT, CDR2 FQDESV (reference sequence). CDR3 length: 16 residues.

V gene TRBV7-3 combines with J gene TRBJ2-3; D gene ambiguous. The CDR3 has 15 amino acids. V was cut by 1 base and J by 1 base, with 9 bases left in between. Germline lookup yields CDR1 SGHTA and CDR2 FQGTGA. CDR3 nucleotide sequence: TGTGCCAGCAGCTTAAGAGGTCCCCGCACAGATACGCAGTATTTT. Its translation: CASSLRGPRTDTQYF.

This clone was seen just once. The CDR3 sequence: CASSLAKAGHYEQYF. The CDR3 bases are TGTGCCAGCAGCTTGGCCAAGGCAGGGCACTACGAGCAGTACTTC. The rearrangement uses TRBV5-6 and TRBJ2-7; D is possibly TRBD1 (5 bases). The CDR3 spans 15 residues. Germline CDR1 is SGHDT and CDR2 is YYEEEE. Trimming stripped 0 bases from V and 3 bases from J, with 13 bases between.

J is TRBJ2-3 and V is TRBV2; perhaps TRBD2 as D (6 bases). Germline V gene sequence: CDR1 SNHLY, CDR2 FYNNEI. Trimming stripped 6 bases from V and 1 base from J, with 14 bases between. The CDR3 has 15 residues. The CDR3 sequence: CASRPGLSRTDTQYF. CDR3 DNA sequence: TGTGCCAGCAGACCCGGACTATCCCGCACAGATACGCAGTATTTT.

The chain is built from TRBV11-2 and TRBJ1-1, with 8 bases that match TRBD1. V shed 5 bases, J shed 0 bases, and the junction held 5 bases outside the gene matches. Germline values: CDR1 SGHAT, CDR2 FQNNGV. The CDR3 consists of 15 residues. The CDR3 reads CASSVGQGLNTEAFF. The CDR3 DNA sequence: TGTGCCAGCAGCGTAGGACAGGGCTTGAACACTGAAGCTTTCTTT. The full variable domain, with the rest looked up from reference TRBV11-2 and TRBJ1-1, is EAGVAQSPRYKIIEKRQSVAFWCNPISGHATLYWYQQILGQGPKLLIQFQNNGVVDDSQLPKDRFSAERLKGVDSTLKIQPAKLEDSAVYLCASSVGQGLNTEAFFGQGTRLTVV.

The rearrangement uses TRBV19 and TRBJ2-5; TRBD1 agrees at 11 bases. Unmatched junction bases numbered 7, after V lost 5 bases and J lost 5 bases. The CDR3 loop spans 15 amino acids. Germline CDR1 is LNHDA and CDR2 is SQIVND (reference sequence). The CDR3 nucleotides read TGTGCCAGTAGTGTGGACAGGGGGCGCTTGGAGACCCAGTACTTC. Its protein product is CASSVDRGRLETQYF.

This clone was detected only a few times. This chain uses TRBV6-4 with TRBJ2-2, with D possibly TRBD2 on 6 matching bases. V lost 0 bases and J 1 base, leaving 6 bases between the germline ends. The CDR3 is 15 residues long. Germline-derived CDR1 and CDR2 are MRHNA and SNTAGT. The CDR3 spells CASSDSSGNTGELFF. The DNA of the CDR3 is TGTGCCAGCAGTGACTCTAGCGGGAACACCGGGGAGCTGTTTTTT.

The chain couples TRBV5-6 to TRBJ1-5; 7 nucleotides align to TRBD1. Germline CDR1 SGHDT, CDR2 YYEEEE. The CDR3 is 13 amino acids. Trimming took 5 bases from V and 6 from J; bases not matched to a gene: 5. This chain's CDR3 is CASSPGGSQPQHF. As DNA, the CDR3 is TGTGCCAGCAGTCCAGGGGGTAGTCAGCCCCAGCATTTT.